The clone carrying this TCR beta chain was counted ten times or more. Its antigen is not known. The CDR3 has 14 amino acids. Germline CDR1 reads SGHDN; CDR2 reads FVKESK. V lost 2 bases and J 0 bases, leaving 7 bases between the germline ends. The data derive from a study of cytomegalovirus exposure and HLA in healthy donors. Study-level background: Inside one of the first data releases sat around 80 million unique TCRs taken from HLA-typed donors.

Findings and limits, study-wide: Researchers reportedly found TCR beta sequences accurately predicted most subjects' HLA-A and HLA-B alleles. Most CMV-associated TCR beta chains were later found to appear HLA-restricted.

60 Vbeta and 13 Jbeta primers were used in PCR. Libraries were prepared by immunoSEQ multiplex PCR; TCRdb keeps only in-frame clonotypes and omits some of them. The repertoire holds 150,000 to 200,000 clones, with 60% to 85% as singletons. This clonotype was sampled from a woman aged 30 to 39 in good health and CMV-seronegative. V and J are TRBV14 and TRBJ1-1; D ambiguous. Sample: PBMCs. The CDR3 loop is CASSQKPVNTEAFF. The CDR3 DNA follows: TGTGCCAGCAGCCAAAAGCCGGTGAACACTGAAGCTTTCTTT.